Listed here are 24 T cell receptor beta chains from one sample, sequenced in a study of blood T cell repertoires in COVID-19. Measured with immunoSEQ multiplex PCR; TCRdb has only the in-frame clones, and not every one. The repertoire has 250,000 to 300,000 clones, around 83% of them found once; the top ten carry roughly 4.7%. The sample comprised PBMCs or T cells enriched from blood (not recorded which). The origin of the receptors is a man between 35 and 55 years old who had been exposed to COVID-19.

The chain links TRBV25-1 to TRBJ2-5; D is possibly TRBD1 (5 bases). V was clipped by 1 base and J by 4 bases, with 7 bases between them. The CDR3 loop spans 13 amino acids. Germline CDR1 MGHDK, CDR2 SYGVNS. In DNA form, the CDR3 reads TGTGCCAGCAGTGAATGGGGCACAGAGACCCAGTACTTC. This translates into CASSEWGTETQYF. Full variable domain (remainder filled in from reference TRBV25-1 and TRBJ2-5): EADIYQTPRYLVIGTGKKITLECSQTMGHDKMYWYQQDPGMELHLIHYSYGVNSTEKGDLSSESTVSRIRTEHFPLTLESARPSHTSQYLCASSEWGTETQYFGPGTRLLVL.

The V call is TRBV5-4, the J call TRBJ1-1; the D is unclear. The CDR3 covers 13 residues. In germline, CDR1 is SGHNT, CDR2 YYREEE (reference sequence). The ends were cut back, 0 bases at V and 2 bases at J, with 5 bases in the middle. CDR3 region: CASSLARNTEAFF. The CDR3 DNA sequence: TGTGCCAGCAGCTTGGCCAGAAACACTGAAGCTTTCTTT.

CDR3: CASWRGDTGELFF. The CDR3 DNA sequence: TGTGCCAGCTGGAGGGGCGACACCGGGGAGCTGTTTTTT. The chain is built from TRBV19 and TRBJ2-2, with D possibly TRBD2 on 6 matching bases. Per germline, CDR1 LNHDA and CDR2 SQIVND (reference sequence). The CDR3 has 13 residues. Deletions cut 9 bases from V and 3 bases from J, with 11 bases between. The entire variable domain, with the rest obtained from reference TRBV19 and TRBJ2-2, is as follows: DGGITQSPKYLFRKEGQNVTLSCEQNLNHDAMYWYRQDPGQGLRLIYYSQIVNDFQKGDIAEGYSVSREKKESFPLTVTSAQKNPTAFYLCASWRGDTGELFFGEGSRLTVL.

V is TRBV7-9 and J is TRBJ1-1, with 7 positions matching TRBD1. V dropped 4 bases and J dropped 4; count of bases not matched to a gene: 6. Germline-derived CDR1 and CDR2 are SEHNR and FQNEAQ (reference sequence). The CDR3 extends over 14 amino acids. The CDR3 DNA sequence: TGTGCCAGCAGCTCATCAGGGGGAATCACTGAAGCTTTCTTT. It is translated as CASSSSGGITEAFF.

The V and J genes are TRBV11-2 and TRBJ1-1; D is ambiguous. Germline V gives CDR1 SGHAT, CDR2 FQNNGV. This CDR3 is built from 16 residues. V was trimmed by 1 base and J by 0 bases, leaving 12 bases between them. The CDR3 region has the DNA TGTGCCAGCAGCTTAGGAGTAGGAGGGCTGAACACTGAAGCTTTCTTT. Translation gives CASSLGVGGLNTEAFF.

The chain uses TRBV27 and TRBJ2-6; TRBD1 agrees at 7 bases. This CDR3 is 20 amino acids long. With 5 bases clipped from V and 0 bases from J, the junction kept 16 bases outside the gene matches. Germline-derived CDR1 and CDR2 are MNHEY and SMNVEV (reference sequence). The CDR3 spells CASSPGTDPESFSGANVLTF. The CDR3 DNA follows: TGTGCCAGCAGTCCGGGGACAGACCCCGAATCCTTCTCTGGGGCCAACGTCCTGACTTTC.

The gene calls are TRBV7-9 and TRBJ2-1, with 10 nucleotides matching TRBD2. Per the germline V gene, CDR1 is SEHNR and CDR2 is FQNEAQ (reference sequence). V dropped 0 bases and J dropped 9; count of bases not matched to a gene: 5. This CDR3 has 15 residues. The CDR3 DNA reads as TGTGCCAGCAGCTTAGCAGCGGGAGGGTTTAGTGAGCAGTTCTTC. Encoded protein: CASSLAAGGFSEQFF.

The genes are TRBV9 and TRBJ2-3; D remains ambiguous. Germline V lookup: CDR1 SGDLS, CDR2 YYNGEE. V was clipped by 0 bases and J by 6 bases, with 11 bases between them. This CDR3 region has 14 residues. This CDR3 is CASSVDVTVDTQYF. The CDR3 DNA follows: TGTGCCAGCAGCGTAGACGTCACAGTGGATACGCAGTATTTT.

The chain uses TRBV13 and TRBJ2-7, with 9 nucleotides matching TRBD2. The V and J ends lost 5 bases and 4 bases, in that order; junction bases with no gene match: 0. The CDR3 runs to 12 residues. Germline V CDR1 and CDR2: PRHDT, FYEKMQ (reference sequence). CDR3 nucleotides: TGTGCCAGCAGCGCGGGAGGGTACGAGCAGTACTTC. This gives the protein CASSAGGYEQYF.

The chain employs TRBV3-1 (or the pseudogene TRBV3-2) and TRBJ1-5, with D maybe TRBD1 (5 bases). Germline V gene sequence: CDR1 LGHDT, CDR2 YNNKEL (reference sequence). V shed 0 bases and J shed 4 bases, with 7 bases lying between them. The length of the CDR3 is 14 residues. For the CDR3, the DNA is TGTGCCAGCAGCCAAGAGGGGGGGAATCAGCCCCAGCATTTT. It specifies CASSQEGGNQPQHF.

This sequence joins TRBV5-6 and TRBJ2-7; D is unresolved. The CDR3 length is 14 residues. Germline loops: CDR1 SGHDT, CDR2 YYEEEE. Trimming shortened V by 0 bases and J by 6 bases, and 13 bases separated the two germline ends. CDR3 sequence (DNA): TGTGCCAGCAGCTTGGTAAACTCGAGGCTCGAGCAGTACTTC. This gives the protein CASSLVNSRLEQYF.

This clone appeared once. The CDR3 sequence is CASRTGQRGSNTEAFF. For the CDR3, the DNA is TGTGCCAGTAGGACGGGACAGAGGGGTTCGAACACTGAAGCTTTCTTT. V gene TRBV19 combines with J gene TRBJ1-1; 7 nucleotides match TRBD1. CDR1 is LNHDA, CDR2 SQIVND, per germline (reference sequence). V lost 6 bases, J lost 1 base, and 11 bases stayed unmatched. There are 16 residues in the CDR3.

The chain couples TRBV29-1 to TRBJ2-2; 7 bases agree with TRBD2. V was pared by 4 bases and J by 4 bases, with 3 bases of the junction left unmatched. Germline CDR1 is SQVTM and CDR2 is ANQGSEA. The CDR3 is 13 residues long. The CDR3 DNA reads as TGCAGCGTTGGACTAGCAGCCACCGGGGAGCTGTTTTTT. Translated, it gives CSVGLAATGELFF.

The genes are TRBV4-2 and TRBJ2-7; TRBD1 aligns across 8 bases. This CDR3 comprises 16 residues. Germline V gives CDR1 LGHNA, CDR2 YNFKEQ. The J segment lost 0 bases and the V segment lost 0 bases, leaving 4 bases of the junction unmatched. The CDR3: CASSQDGQGISYEQYF. The CDR3 DNA follows: TGTGCCAGCAGCCAAGACGGACAGGGTATCTCCTACGAGCAGTACTTC.

V gene TRBV20-1 combines with J gene TRBJ1-2; possibly TRBD1 for D (5 bases). Germline CDR1 DFQATT, CDR2 SNEGSKA (reference sequence). The CDR3 consists of 10 residues. The CDR3 DNA follows: TGCAGGACTAGGGGTGATGGCTACACCTTC. Translated, it gives CRTRGDGYTF.

The chain has TRBV24-1 and TRBJ2-1; 8 bases agree with TRBD1. Germline V gene data show CDR1 as KGHDR and CDR2 as SFDVKD. The junction had 15 bases not matched to a gene; V was cut back by 10 bases and J by 8 bases. The CDR3 runs to 15 residues. CDR3 sequence reads: CATNSGTGFRDEQFF. CDR3 sequence (DNA): TGTGCCACAAATTCCGGGACAGGATTCCGGGATGAGCAGTTCTTC.

The chain employs TRBV18 and TRBJ1-1; D unclear. The CDR3 spans 16 residues. The V gene lost 0 bases and the J gene lost 5 bases, with 16 bases spanning the gap. Germline CDR1 is KGHSH and CDR2 is LQKENI. This CDR3 reads CASSPPGAGVRTEAFF. CDR3 in DNA: TGTGCCAGCTCACCACCGGGAGCTGGGGTCAGAACTGAAGCTTTCTTT.

The rearrangement uses TRBV5-1 and TRBJ1-5, with TRBD1 as a possible D gene (5 bases). The CDR3 has 13 amino acids. V lost 4 bases and J 9 bases, leaving 14 bases between the germline ends. CDR1 and CDR2 (germline): SGHRS, YFSETQ. The CDR3: CASSSDSQSPQHF. In nucleotides, the CDR3 is TGCGCCAGCAGCAGCGACAGCCAATCGCCCCAGCATTTT.

The chain is built from TRBV2 and TRBJ2-2, with D possibly being TRBD2 (6 bases). V was pared by 6 bases and J by 6 bases, with 11 bases between. Germline V lookup: CDR1 SNHLY, CDR2 FYNNEI. The CDR3 covers 13 residues. As DNA, the CDR3 is TGTGCCAGCAGGGTTTCGGGGGCCGGGGAGCTGTTTTTT. The encoded protein is CASRVSGAGELFF.

This clone was picked up one time. The chain carries TRBV2 and TRBJ2-3; TRBD2 aligns across 11 bases. Trimming at V came to 6 bases and at J to 4 bases, leaving 6 bases not matched to a gene. The CDR3 contains 15 residues. CDR1 SNHLY and CDR2 FYNNEI come from the germline V gene. CDR3 nucleotide sequence: TGTGCCAGCAGAAGACTAGCGGGATCAGCAGATACGCAGTATTTT. It is translated as CASRRLAGSADTQYF.

The chain links TRBV11-3 to TRBJ1-1; D remains ambiguous. Germline loops: CDR1 SGHNT, CDR2 YENEEA. Deletions cut 1 base from V and 7 bases from J, with 7 bases between. The CDR3 runs 12 residues. CDR3 DNA sequence: TGTGCCAGCAGCTTAGGGAGCTATGAAGCTTTCTTT. This sequence encodes CASSLGSYEAFF.

This sequence joins TRBV3-1 (or the pseudogene TRBV3-2) and TRBJ2-7, with TRBD1 identical over 8 bases. This CDR3 contains 18 residues. Trimming cost V 1 base and J 3 bases; bases outside gene matches: 14. Germline assignment: CDR1 LGHDT and CDR2 YNNKEL (reference sequence). For the CDR3, the DNA is TGTGCCAGCAGCCAAGGGAGTTTAACCGGGACAGGAGACTACGAGCAGTACTTC. The encoded protein is CASSQGSLTGTGDYEQYF.

The chain is built from TRBV19 and TRBJ1-5, with D perhaps TRBD1 (5 bases). Trimming cost V 1 base and J 5 bases, with 6 bases left between them. Germline CDR1 and CDR2: LNHDA and SQIVND (reference sequence). The CDR3 has 13 amino acids. CDR3: CASSIGGDQPQHF. The CDR3 coding sequence is TGTGCCAGTAGTATAGGGGGGGATCAGCCCCAGCATTTT.

This clone was counted only a few times. This chain uses TRBV7-9 with TRBJ2-3, with TRBD2 matching 15 bases. The CDR3 is made up of 17 amino acids. CDR1 SEHNR and CDR2 FQNEAQ come from the germline V gene (reference sequence). Trimming removed 5 bases from V and 3 bases from J; junction bases left unmatched: 6. The CDR3 protein is CASSIGLAGGRTDTQYF. CDR3 in DNA: TGTGCCAGCAGCATAGGACTAGCGGGAGGGAGGACAGATACGCAGTATTTT.